This T cell receptor beta chain was captured by sequencing in a study of cytomegalovirus exposure and HLA in healthy donors. Regarding the study as a whole: In a later analysis, common viral pathogens appeared linked to several of the most significant clusters. Three chains linked to CMV were shown in vitro to be specific for CMV antigens. Some public TCRs appeared in many individuals, while most sequences were rare.

This clone occurred a few times. Its antigen is unknown. Trimming removed 5 bases from V and 1 base from J, with 9 bases in between. The germline CDR1 and CDR2 sequences are SGHTA and FQGNSA. The CDR3 is 14 amino acids. Both 60 Vbeta primers and 13 Jbeta primers went into the PCR. Repertoires were generated with immunoSEQ multiplex PCR, while TCRdb's copy carries only in-frame clones and drops some. The table records some 100,000 clones, 65% to 75% of them present only once. The specimen sequenced was PBMCs. J is TRBJ1-3 and V is TRBV7-2, with TRBD1 as a possible D gene (5 bases). This clonotype was sampled from a woman aged 45 to 65 in good health and CMV-seropositive. As DNA, the CDR3 is TGTGCCAGCAGCCCGGGGGGATCTGGAAACACCATATATTTT. This encodes CASSPGGSGNTIYF. The full variable domain, its missing parts supplied by reference TRBV7-2 and TRBJ1-3, is GAGVSQSPSNKVTEKGKDVELRCDPISGHTALYWYRQSLGQGLEFLIYFQGNSAPDKSGLPSDRFSAERTGGSVSTLTIQRTQQEDSAVYLCASSPGGSGNTIYFGEGSWLTVV.